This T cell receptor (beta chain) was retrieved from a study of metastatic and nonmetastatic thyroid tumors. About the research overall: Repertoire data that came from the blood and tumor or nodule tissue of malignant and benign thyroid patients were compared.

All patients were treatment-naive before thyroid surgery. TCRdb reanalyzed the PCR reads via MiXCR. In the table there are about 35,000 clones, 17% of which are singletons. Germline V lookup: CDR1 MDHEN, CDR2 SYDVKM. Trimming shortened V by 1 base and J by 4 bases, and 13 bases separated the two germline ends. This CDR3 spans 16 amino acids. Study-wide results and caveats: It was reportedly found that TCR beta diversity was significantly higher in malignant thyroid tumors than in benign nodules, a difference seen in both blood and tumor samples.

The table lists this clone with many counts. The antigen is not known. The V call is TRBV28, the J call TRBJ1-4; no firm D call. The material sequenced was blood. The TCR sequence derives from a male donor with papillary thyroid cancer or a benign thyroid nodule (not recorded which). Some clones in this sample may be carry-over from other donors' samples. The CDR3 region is CASSLYATAFNEKLFF. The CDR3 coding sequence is TGTGCCAGCAGTTTATATGCGACGGCGTTTAATGAAAAACTGTTTTTT. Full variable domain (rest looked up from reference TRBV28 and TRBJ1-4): DVKVTQSSRYLVKRTGEKVFLECVQDMDHENMFWYRQDPGLGLRLIYFSYDVKMKEKGDIPEGYSVSREKKERFSLILESASTNQTSMYLCASSLYATAFNEKLFFGSGTQLSVL.